This T cell receptor beta chain was retrieved from a study of T cell responses to AZD1222 COVID-19 vaccine. Germline assignment: CDR1 LGHNA and CDR2 YNFKEQ. There are 16 residues in the CDR3. V lost 4 bases and J 7 bases, leaving 17 bases between the germline ends. Comments on this clone: What it binds is unknown.

Sequencing was performed with immunoSEQ multiplex PCR; in TCRdb, only in-frame clones are kept and a portion is missing. The table shows approximately 70,000 clones, with 88% occurring only once. Study-wide results and caveats: Within unmutated variant regions lay the reported targets of nearly half of spike-specific TCRs. Seropositive status at baseline applied to only five to seven AZD1222 recipients. A rise in Spike-specific TCR breadth and depth followed two AZD1222 doses.

The receptor comes from an adult who received the MenACWY meningococcal vaccine as a control. The chain couples TRBV4-2 to TRBJ1-6, with unresolved D. Sequenced here: peripheral blood, sampled 28 days after the second dose of the MenACWY control vaccine. The CDR3 here is CASSPTPGDWNSPLHF. For the CDR3, the DNA is TGTGCCAGCAGCCCAACACCAGGAGATTGGAATTCACCCCTCCACTTT.